Shown below are 2 T cell receptor beta chains from a single sample sequenced in a study of blood T cell repertoires in COVID-19. Data came from immunoSEQ multiplex PCR; TCRdb stores just in-frame clones and leaves some out. The sample shows a few hundred thousand clones, 85% of them seen only once. The sample comprised PBMCs or T cells enriched from blood (not recorded which). The receptors were sampled from a man between 40 and 49 years old who had recovered from COVID-19.

The chain has TRBV19 and TRBJ2-7, with 10 bases that match TRBD2. The germline gives CDR1 LNHDA, CDR2 SQIVND (reference sequence). J was trimmed by 0 bases and V by 8 bases; bases with no gene match: 1. The CDR3 is 13 amino acids. The CDR3 DNA reads TGTGCCAGTTCTAGCGGGAGCTCCTACGAGCAGTACTTC. Its translation: CASSSGSSYEQYF.

This chain links TRBV14 with TRBJ1-2, with 10 bases aligning to TRBD1. From germline, CDR1 is SGHDN and CDR2 FVKESK. CDR3 length: 14 residues. J gave up 3 bases and V 3 bases, and 1 base lay outside the gene matches. CDR3 nucleotide sequence: TGTGCCAGCAGCCAGGGGACAGGGGACTATGGCTACACCTTC. Amino acids: CASSQGTGDYGYTF.